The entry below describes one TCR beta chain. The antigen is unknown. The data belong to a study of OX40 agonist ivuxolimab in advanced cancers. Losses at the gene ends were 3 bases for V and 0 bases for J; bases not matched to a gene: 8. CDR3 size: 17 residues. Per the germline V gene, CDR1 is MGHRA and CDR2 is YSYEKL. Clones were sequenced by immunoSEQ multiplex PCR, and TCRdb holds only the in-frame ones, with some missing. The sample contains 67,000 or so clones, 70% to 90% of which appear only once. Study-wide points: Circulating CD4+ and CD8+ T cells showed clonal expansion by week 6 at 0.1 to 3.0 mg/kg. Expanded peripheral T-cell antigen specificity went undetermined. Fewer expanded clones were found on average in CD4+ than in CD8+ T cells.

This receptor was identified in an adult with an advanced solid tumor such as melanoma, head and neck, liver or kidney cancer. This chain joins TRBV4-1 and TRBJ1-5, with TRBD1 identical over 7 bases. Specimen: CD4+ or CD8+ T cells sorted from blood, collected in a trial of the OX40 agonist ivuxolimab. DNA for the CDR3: TGCGCCAGCAGCCAGGGTTACCAGGGGGTTAGCAATCAGCCCCAGCATTTT. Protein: CASSQGYQGVSNQPQHF.